Ten or more counts support the clone carrying this T cell receptor (beta chain). The antigen is not known. Whole blood, roughly 2.5 ml, came from adult healthy volunteers. An oligonucleotide containing a UMI was ligated to the 3' end of TCR cDNA. Unsorted total RNA, about 1 to 1000 ng, was DNase treated before reverse transcription. These data are taken from a study of naive and memory T cell subsets. Regarding the study as a whole: The RNA method is potentially sensitive to activation and differentiation changes.

Alpha and beta constant region primers primed reverse transcription for blood and skin samples. Four PCR rounds used nested alpha and beta constant region primers plus the SP2 primer. TCRdb reprocessed the 5' RACE reads with MiXCR, giving one entry per CDR3 protein. The sample includes tens of thousands of distinct CDR3 sequences, over 3.5% seen only once; the top ten take approximately 7.8%. With 1 base removed from V and 0 bases from J, the gap between germline ends came to 16 bases. Germline CDR1 is SGHTA and CDR2 is FQGNSA. The CDR3 has 17 amino acids. This receptor was taken from a male donor in good health. V gene TRBV7-2 combines with J gene TRBJ2-7; D is possibly TRBD1 (6 bases). CDR3 DNA sequence: TGTGCCAGCAGCTTAGGCTCTGGACAGCGGATCTCCTACGAGCAGTACTTC. This codes for CASSLGSGQRISYEQYF.